This TCR beta chain originates from a study of blood T cell repertoires in COVID-19. Across the whole study: Spain, Italy and the United States supplied samples that represented acute and convalescent COVID-19.

Assignments of participants to cohorts depended upon their own reported clinical history. The study counted Cohort 3 donors as recovered given two negative PCRs, clearance, or symptom resolution. This CDR3 has 16 residues. Trimming removed 5 bases at V and 5 bases at J, with 21 bases between. Per germline, CDR1 SGHTA and CDR2 FQGTGA. Under the authors' procedure: From reference gene primer amplification, estimates of nucleated cell counts were derived. Repertoires were generated with immunoSEQ multiplex PCR, while TCRdb's copy carries only in-frame clones and drops some. The V and J calls and clone size were taken over from that table, and D and trimming were inferred from the DNA. Here the sample spans about 140,000 clones, roughly 79% being singletons.

The rearrangement links TRBV7-3 to TRBJ2-5; tentative D call: TRBD2 (6 bases). This clonotype was sampled from a woman between 45 and 65 years old who had recovered from COVID-19. Sequencing was performed on PBMCs or T cells enriched from blood (not recorded which). The CDR3 spells CASSPSGRGKGETQYF. CDR3 DNA sequence: TGTGCCAGCAGCCCCTCAGGGCGCGGGAAGGGGGAGACCCAGTACTTC.